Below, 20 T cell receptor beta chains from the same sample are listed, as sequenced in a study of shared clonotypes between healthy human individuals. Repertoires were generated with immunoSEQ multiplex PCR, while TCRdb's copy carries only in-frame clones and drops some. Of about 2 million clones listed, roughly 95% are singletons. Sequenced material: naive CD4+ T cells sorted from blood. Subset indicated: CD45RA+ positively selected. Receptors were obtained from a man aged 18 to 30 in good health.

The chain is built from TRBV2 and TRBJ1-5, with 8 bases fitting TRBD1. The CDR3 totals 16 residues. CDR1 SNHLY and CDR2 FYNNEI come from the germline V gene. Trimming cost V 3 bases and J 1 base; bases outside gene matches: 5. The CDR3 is CASSDDRGGSNQPQHF. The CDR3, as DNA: TGTGCCAGCAGTGATGACAGGGGTGGAAGCAATCAGCCCCAGCATTTT.

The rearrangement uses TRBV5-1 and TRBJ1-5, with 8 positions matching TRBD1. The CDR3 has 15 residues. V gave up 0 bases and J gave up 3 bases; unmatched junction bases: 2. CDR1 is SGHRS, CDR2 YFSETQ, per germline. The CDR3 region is CASSLDRGVNQPQHF. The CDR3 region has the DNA TGCGCCAGCAGCTTGGACAGGGGGGTCAATCAGCCCCAGCATTTT.

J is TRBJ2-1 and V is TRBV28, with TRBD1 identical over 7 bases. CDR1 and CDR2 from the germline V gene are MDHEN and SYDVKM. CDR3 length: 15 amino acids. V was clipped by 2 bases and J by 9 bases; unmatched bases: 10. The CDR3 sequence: CASSLPGTALGEQFF. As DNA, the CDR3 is TGTGCCAGCAGTTTACCCGGGACAGCCTTGGGTGAGCAGTTCTTC.

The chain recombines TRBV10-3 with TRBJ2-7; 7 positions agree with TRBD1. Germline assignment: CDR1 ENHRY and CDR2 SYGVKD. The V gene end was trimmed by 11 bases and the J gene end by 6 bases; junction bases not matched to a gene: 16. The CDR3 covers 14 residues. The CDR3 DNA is TGTGCCGTACAATCGGACCCAACAGGGGTCGAGCAGTACTTC. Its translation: CAVQSDPTGVEQYF.

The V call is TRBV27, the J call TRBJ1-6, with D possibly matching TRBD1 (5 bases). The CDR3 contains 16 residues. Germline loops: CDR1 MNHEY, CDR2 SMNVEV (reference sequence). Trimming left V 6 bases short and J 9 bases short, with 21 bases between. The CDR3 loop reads CASRGEDYYNRSPLHF. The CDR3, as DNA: TGTGCCAGCAGGGGGGAGGACTATTATAATCGTTCACCCCTCCACTTT.

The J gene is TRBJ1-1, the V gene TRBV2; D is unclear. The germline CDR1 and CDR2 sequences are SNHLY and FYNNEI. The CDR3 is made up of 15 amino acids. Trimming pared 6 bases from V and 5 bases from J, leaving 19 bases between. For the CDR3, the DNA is TGTGCCAGCAGCGATGAAGCGGGGTTGGGGACTGAAGCTTTCTTT. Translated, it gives CASSDEAGLGTEAFF.

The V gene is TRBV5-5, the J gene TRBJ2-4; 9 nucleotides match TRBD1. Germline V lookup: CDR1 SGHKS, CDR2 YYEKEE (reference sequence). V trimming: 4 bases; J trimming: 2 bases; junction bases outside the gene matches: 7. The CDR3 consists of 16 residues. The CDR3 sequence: CASSVQGAPTKNIQYF. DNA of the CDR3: TGTGCCAGCAGCGTACAGGGGGCGCCGACCAAAAACATTCAGTACTTC.

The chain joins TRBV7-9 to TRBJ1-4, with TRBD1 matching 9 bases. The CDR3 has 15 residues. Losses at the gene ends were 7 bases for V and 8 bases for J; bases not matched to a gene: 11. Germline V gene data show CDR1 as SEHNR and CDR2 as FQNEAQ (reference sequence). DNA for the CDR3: TGTGCCAGCATCGGAGCGGGACAGGGCCTGGAAAAACTGTTTTTT. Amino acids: CASIGAGQGLEKLFF.

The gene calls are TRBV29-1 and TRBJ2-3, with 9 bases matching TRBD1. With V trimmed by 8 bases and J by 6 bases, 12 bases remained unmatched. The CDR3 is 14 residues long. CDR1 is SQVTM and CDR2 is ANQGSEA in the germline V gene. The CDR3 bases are TGCAGCCTCCGGAGGGGACAGGGCATGGATACGCAGTATTTT. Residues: CSLRRGQGMDTQYF.

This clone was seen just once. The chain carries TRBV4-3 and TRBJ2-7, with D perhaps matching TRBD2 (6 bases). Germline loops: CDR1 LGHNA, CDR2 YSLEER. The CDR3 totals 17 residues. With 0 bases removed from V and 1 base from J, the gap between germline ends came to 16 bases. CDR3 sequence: CASSQESGSGLSYEQYF. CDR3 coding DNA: TGCGCCAGCAGCCAAGAGTCGGGGAGCGGGCTGTCCTACGAGCAGTACTTC.

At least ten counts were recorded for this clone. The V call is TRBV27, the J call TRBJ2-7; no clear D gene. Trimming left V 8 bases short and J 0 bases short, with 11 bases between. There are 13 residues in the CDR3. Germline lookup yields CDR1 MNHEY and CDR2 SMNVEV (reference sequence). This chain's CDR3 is CASAKPPSYEQYF. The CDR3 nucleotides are TGTGCCAGCGCAAAACCACCCTCCTACGAGCAGTACTTC.

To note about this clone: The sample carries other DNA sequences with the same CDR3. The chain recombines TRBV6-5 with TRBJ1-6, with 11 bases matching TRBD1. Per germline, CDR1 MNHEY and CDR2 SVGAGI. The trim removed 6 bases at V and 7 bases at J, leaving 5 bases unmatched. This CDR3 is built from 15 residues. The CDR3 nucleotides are TGTGCCAGCAGCCCCGGGACAGGGGGGAATTCACCCCTCCACTTT. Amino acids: CASSPGTGGNSPLHF.

DNA of the CDR3: TGTGCCAGCAGTTCCGGTTTTGGGATTCGGGAGACCCAGTACTTC. Amino acid sequence: CASSSGFGIRETQYF. This chain connects TRBV28 to TRBJ2-5; no clear D. V lost 4 bases to trimming and J lost 5 bases, with 17 bases between them. The CDR3 totals 15 residues. The germline gives CDR1 MDHEN, CDR2 SYDVKM.

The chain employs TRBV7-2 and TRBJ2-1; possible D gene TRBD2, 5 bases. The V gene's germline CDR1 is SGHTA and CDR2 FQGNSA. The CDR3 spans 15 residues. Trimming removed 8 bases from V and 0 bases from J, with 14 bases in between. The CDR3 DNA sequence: TGTGCCAGCGCTCGGGGATTAAGCTCCTACAATGAGCAGTTCTTC. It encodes CASARGLSSYNEQFF.

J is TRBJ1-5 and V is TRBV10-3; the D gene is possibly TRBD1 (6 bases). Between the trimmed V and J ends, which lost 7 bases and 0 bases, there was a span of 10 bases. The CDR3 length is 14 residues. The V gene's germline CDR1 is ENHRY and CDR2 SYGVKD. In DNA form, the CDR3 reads TGTGCCATCAAGGACAGTAATAGCAATCAGCCCCAGCATTTT. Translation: CAIKDSNSNQPQHF.

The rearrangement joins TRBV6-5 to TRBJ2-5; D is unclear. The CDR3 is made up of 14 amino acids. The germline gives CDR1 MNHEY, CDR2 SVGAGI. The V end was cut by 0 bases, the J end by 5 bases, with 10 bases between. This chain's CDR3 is CASSYSRNGETQYF. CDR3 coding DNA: TGTGCCAGCAGTTACTCGAGGAACGGGGAGACCCAGTACTTC.

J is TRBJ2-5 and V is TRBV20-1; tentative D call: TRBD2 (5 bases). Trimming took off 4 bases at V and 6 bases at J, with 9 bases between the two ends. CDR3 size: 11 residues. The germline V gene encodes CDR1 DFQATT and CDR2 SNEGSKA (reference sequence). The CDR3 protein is CSANEGKTQYF. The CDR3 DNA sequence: TGCAGTGCTAATGAGGGAAAGACCCAGTACTTC.

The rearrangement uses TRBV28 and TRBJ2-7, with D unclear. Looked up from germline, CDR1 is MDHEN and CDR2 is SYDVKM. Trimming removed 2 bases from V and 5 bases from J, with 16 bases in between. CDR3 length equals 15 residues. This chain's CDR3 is CASSLEAAQWDEQYF. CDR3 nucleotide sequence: TGTGCCAGCAGTTTAGAAGCAGCCCAGTGGGACGAGCAGTACTTC.

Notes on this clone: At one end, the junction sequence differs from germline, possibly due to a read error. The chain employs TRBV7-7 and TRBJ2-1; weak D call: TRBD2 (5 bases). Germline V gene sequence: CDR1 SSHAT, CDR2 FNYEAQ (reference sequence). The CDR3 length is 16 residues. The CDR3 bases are TGTGCTAGCAGCCCGGAGGCGTCTTTGAACTACAATGAGCAGTTCTTC. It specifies CASSPEASLNYNEQFF. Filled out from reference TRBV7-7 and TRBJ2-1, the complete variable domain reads GAGVSQSPRYKVTKRGQDVTLRCDPISSHATLYWYQQALGQGPEFLTYFNYEAQPDKSGLPSDRFSAERPEGSISTLTIQRTEQRDSAMYRCASSPEASLNYNEQFFGPGTRLTVL.

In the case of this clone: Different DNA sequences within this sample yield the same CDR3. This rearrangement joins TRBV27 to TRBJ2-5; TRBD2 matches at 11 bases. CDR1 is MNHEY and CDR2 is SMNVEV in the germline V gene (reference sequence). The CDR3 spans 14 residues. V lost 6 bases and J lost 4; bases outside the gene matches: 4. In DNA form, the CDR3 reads TGTGCCAGCAGACTAGCGGGAGTTGGAGAGACCCAGTACTTC. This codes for CASRLAGVGETQYF.